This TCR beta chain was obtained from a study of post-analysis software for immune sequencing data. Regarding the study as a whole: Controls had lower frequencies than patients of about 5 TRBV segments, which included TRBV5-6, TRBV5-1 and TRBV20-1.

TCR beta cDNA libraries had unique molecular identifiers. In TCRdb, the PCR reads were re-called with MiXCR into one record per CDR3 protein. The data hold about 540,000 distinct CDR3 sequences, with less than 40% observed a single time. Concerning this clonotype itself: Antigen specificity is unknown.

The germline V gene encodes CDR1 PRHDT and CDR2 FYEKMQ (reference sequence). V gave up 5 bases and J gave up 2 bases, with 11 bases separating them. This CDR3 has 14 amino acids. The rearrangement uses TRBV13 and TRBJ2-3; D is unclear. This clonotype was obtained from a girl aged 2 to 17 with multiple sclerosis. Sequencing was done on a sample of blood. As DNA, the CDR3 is TGTGCCAGCAGCATTGTACAAAACACAGATACGCAGTATTTT. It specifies CASSIVQNTDTQYF.